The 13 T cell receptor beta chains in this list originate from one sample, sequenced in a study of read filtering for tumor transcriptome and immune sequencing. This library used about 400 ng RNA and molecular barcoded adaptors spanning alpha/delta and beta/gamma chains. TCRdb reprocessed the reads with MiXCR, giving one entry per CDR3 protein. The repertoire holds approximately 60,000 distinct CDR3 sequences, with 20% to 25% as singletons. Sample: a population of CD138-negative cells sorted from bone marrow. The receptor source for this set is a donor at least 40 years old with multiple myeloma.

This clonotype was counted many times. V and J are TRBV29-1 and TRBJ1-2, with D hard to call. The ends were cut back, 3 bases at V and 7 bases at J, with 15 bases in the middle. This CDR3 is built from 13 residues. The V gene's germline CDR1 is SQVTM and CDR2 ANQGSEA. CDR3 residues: CSVDTAGSSGYTF. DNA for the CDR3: TGCAGCGTTGATACGGCAGGCTCATCTGGCTACACCTTC. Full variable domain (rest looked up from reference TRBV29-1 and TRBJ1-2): SAVISQKPSRDICQRGTSLTIQCQVDSQVTMMFWYRQQPGQSLTLIATANQGSEATYESGFVIDKFPISRPNLTFSTLTVSNMSPEDSSIYLCSVDTAGSSGYTFGSGTRLTVV.

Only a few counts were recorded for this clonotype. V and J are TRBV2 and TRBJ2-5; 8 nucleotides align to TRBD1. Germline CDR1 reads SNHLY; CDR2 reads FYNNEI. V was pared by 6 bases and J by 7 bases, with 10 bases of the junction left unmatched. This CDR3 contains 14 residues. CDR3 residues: CASSGQGSEGTQYF. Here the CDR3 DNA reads TGTGCCAGCAGCGGACAGGGCAGTGAAGGGACCCAGTACTTC.

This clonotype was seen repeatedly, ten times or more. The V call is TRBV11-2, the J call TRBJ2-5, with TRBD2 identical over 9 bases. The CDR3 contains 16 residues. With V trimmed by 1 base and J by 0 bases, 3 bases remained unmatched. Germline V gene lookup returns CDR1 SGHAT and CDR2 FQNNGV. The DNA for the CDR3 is TGTGCCAGCAGCTTAGCGTTAGCGGGAGACCAAGAGACCCAGTACTTC. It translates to CASSLALAGDQETQYF.

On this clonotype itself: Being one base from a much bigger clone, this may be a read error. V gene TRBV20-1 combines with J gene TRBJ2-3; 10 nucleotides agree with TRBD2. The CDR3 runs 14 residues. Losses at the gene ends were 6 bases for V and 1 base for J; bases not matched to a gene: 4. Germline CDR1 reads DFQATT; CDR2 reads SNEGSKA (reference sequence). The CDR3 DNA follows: TGCAGTGCCCCCAGCGGGGGGGGCACAGATACGCAGTATTTT. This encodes CSAPSGGGTDTQYF.

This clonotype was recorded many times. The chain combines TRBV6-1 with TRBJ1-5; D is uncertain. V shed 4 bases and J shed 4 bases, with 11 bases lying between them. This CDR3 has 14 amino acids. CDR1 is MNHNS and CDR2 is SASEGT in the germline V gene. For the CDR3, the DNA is TGTGCCAGCAGTGGACCCGGGCCGAATCAGCCCCAGCATTTT. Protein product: CASSGPGPNQPQHF.

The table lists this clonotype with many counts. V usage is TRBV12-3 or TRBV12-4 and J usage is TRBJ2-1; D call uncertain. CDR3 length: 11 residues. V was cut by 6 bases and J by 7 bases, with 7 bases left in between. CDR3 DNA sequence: TGTGCCAGCAGAGTGATTAATGAGCAGTTCTTC. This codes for CASRVINEQFF.

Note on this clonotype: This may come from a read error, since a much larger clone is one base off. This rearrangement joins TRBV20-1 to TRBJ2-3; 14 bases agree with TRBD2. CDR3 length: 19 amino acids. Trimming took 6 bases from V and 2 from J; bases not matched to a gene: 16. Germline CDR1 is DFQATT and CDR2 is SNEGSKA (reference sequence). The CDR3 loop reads CSALSPQTSGGASTDTQYF. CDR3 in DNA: TGCAGTGCGCTCTCCCCTCAGACTAGCGGGGGGGCCTCCACAGATACGCAGTATTTT.

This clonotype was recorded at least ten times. This CDR3 is CASSFSGEGMNTEAFF. The CDR3 DNA is TGTGCCAGCAGTTTTTCCGGGGAGGGGATGAACACTGAAGCTTTCTTT. The J gene is TRBJ1-1, the V gene TRBV27; weak D call: TRBD1 (5 bases). With 3 bases removed from V and 0 bases from J, the gap between germline ends came to 14 bases. This CDR3 spans 16 amino acids. Germline CDR1 is MNHEY and CDR2 is SMNVEV (reference sequence).

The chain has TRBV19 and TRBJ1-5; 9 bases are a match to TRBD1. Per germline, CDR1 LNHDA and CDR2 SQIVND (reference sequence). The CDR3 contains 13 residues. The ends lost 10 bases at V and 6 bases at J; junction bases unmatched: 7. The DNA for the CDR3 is TGTGCCACGAACAGGGGGCAAGGTCAGCCCCAGCATTTT. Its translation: CATNRGQGQPQHF.

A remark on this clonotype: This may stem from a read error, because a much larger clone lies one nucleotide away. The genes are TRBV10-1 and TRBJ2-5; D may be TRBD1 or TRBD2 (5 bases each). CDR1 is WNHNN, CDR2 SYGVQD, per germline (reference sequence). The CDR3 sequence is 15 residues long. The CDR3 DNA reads TGCTCCTGCCACTCCGGGGCGTTGTACCAAGAGACCCAGTACTTC. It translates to CSCHSGALYQETQYF.

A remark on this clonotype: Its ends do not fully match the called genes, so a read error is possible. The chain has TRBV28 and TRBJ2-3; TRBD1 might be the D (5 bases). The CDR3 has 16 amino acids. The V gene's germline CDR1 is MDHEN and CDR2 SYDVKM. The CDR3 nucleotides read TGTGCCAGCATGGGGTCTGTTGTTGGTCCGACAGATACGCAGTACTTT. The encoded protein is CASMGSVVGPTDTQYF.

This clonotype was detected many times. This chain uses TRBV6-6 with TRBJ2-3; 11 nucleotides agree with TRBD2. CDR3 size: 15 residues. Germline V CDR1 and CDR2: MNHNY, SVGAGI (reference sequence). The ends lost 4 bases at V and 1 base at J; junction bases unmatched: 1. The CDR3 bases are TGTGCCAGCAGTTTGACTAGCGGGGGCACAGATACGCAGTATTTT. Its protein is CASSLTSGGTDTQYF.

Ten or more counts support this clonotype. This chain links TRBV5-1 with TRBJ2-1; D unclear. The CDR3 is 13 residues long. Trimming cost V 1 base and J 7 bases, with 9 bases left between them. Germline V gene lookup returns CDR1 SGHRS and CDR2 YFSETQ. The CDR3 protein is CASSLSEVNEQFF. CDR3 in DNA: TGCGCCAGCAGCTTGTCTGAAGTAAATGAGCAGTTCTTC.